Described below is a single TCR beta chain sequence and its context. What it binds is unknown. The data were obtained in a study of blood T cells in healthy people across ages. PCR was performed a second time for about 7 to 12 cycles using a sample-barcoded 5' primer and a J-beta primer mix. TCRdb re-called the 5' RACE reads with MiXCR, one entry per CDR3 protein. The table records approximately 690,000 distinct CDR3 sequences, around 38% of them present only once. This CDR3 is 15 amino acids long. Germline V lookup: CDR1 DFQATT, CDR2 SNEGSKA (reference sequence). With 1 base removed from V and 2 bases from J, the gap between germline ends came to 15 bases. The study's findings and limits: Since the PBMCs were unsorted, naive and antigen-experienced cells could not be conclusively compared. CMV status of donors was not determined, possibly confounding expanded clonotype changes.

This TCR came from a man aged 80 or over in good health. The chain couples TRBV20-1 to TRBJ2-7; possible D gene TRBD2, 6 bases. Sequencing was carried out using blood. The CDR3 DNA sequence: TGCAGTGCTAGAGCCCGACCGGGACTGGCCTACGAGCAGTACTTC. Translating gives CSARARPGLAYEQYF.